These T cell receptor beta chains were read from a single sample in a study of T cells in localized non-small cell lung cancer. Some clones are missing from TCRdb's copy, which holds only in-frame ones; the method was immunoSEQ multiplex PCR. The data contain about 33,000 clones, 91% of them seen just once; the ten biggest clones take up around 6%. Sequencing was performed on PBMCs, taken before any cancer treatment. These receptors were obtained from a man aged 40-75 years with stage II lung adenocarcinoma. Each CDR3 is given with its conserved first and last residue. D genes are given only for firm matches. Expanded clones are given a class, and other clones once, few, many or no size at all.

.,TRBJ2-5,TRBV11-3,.,CASSLRWGETQYF,TGTGCCAGCAGCTTACGATGGGGAGAGACCCAGTACTTC
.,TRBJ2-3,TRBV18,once,CASSPPVPDTQYF,TGTGCCAGCTCACCACCGGTACCAGATACGCAGTATTTT
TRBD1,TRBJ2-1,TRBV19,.,CASSLAGQADEQFF,TGTGCCAGTAGTTTGGCCGGACAGGCCGATGAGCAGTTCTTC
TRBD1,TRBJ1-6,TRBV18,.,CASSTGDNSPLHF,TGTGCCAGCTCGACAGGGGATAATTCACCCCTCCACTTT
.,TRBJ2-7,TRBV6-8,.,CASTLDPSDEQYF,TGTGCCAGCACCCTTGACCCGAGCGACGAGCAGTACTTC
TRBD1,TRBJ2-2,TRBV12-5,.,CASGSQGPGELFF,TGTGCTAGTGGTTCACAGGGGCCCGGGGAGCTGTTTTTT
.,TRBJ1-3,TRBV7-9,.,CASRSLAEGNTIYF,TGTGCCAGCAGGTCACTAGCGGAGGGAAACACCATATATTTT
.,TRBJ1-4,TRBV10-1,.,CASSEGFGAANEKLFF,TGCGCCAGCAGTGAGGGCTTCGGGGCCGCTAATGAAAAACTGTTTTTT
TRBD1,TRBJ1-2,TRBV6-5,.,CASRPGGWNYGYTF,TGTGCCAGCAGGCCAGGGGGCTGGAACTATGGCTACACCTTC
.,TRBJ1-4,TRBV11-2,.,CASSLSAGRNEKLFF,TGTGCCAGCAGCTTATCCGCGGGGAGAAATGAAAAACTGTTTTTT
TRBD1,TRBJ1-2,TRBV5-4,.,CASIRTGDNGYTF,TGTGCCAGCATCCGGACAGGGGATAATGGCTACACCTTC
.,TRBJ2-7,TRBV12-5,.,CASGLVSEQYF,TGTGCTAGTGGTTTGGTAAGCGAGCAGTACTTC
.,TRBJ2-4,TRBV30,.,CAWSPFGGNIQYF,TGTGCCTGGAGCCCATTCGGGGGAAACATTCAGTACTTC
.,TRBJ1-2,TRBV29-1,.,CSADAGTSETSYGYTF,TGCAGCGCTGATGCCGGGACCTCCGAGACGAGCTATGGCTACACCTTC
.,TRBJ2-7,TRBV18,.,CATARGREFEQYF,TGTGCCACCGCGAGGGGGCGGGAGTTCGAGCAGTACTTC
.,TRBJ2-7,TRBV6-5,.,CASSYSGQGAYEQYF,TGTGCCAGCAGTTACTCTGGCCAGGGCGCCTACGAGCAGTACTTC
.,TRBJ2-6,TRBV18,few,CASSREGDLQSRANVLTF,TGTGCCAGCTCACGTGAAGGGGATTTACAAAGTCGGGCCAACGTCCTGACTTTC
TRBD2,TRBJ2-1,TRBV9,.,CASSAGGLAGVGPYNEQFF,TGTGCCAGCAGCGCTGGGGGACTAGCGGGAGTCGGACCCTACAATGAGCAGTTCTTC
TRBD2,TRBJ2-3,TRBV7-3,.,CASSSTGRETDTQYF,TGTGCCAGCAGCTCAACGGGGAGGGAGACAGATACGCAGTATTTT
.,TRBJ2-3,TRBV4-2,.,CASSQVWLGGDTQYF,TGTGCCAGCAGCCAAGTCTGGCTTGGGGGAGATACGCAGTATTTT
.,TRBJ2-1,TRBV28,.,CASSFKSSYNEQFF,TGTGCCAGCAGTTTCAAGAGCTCCTACAATGAGCAGTTCTTC
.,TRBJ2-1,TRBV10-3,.,CAITPGPGDDEQFF,TGTGCCATCACTCCGGGGCCAGGGGACGATGAGCAGTTCTTC
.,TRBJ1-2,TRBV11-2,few,CASSLEGAANYGYTF,TGTGCCAGCAGCTTAGAGGGCGCAGCTAACTATGGCTACACCTTC
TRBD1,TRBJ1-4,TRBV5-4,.,CASSFRGTNEKLFF,TGTGCCAGCAGCTTCAGGGGGACTAATGAAAAACTGTTTTTT
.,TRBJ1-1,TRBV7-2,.,CASSLVSGGVNTEAFF,TGTGCCAGCAGCTTAGTATCGGGGGGAGTGAACACTGAAGCTTTCTTT
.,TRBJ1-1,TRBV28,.,CASSLPPSTAARTEAFF,TGTGCCAGCAGTTTACCCCCCTCGACGGCGGCGAGGACTGAAGCTTTCTTT
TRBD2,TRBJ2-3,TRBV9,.,CASSVSGTSTDTQYF,TGTGCCAGCAGCGTTAGCGGGACTAGCACAGATACGCAGTATTTT